This T cell receptor (beta chain) was captured in a study of blood T cell repertoires in COVID-19. This clone was seen only a few times. The V and J ends lost 3 bases and 2 bases, in that order; junction bases with no gene match: 7. CDR1 is SGHVS and CDR2 is FNYEAQ in the germline V gene. The CDR3 runs 17 residues. As handled by the study authors: For nucleated cells, counts were estimated from reference gene primer amplification. Sequencing used immunoSEQ multiplex PCR; TCRdb keeps in-frame clones, though not all of them. Clone size and the V and J calls come from that table; the DNA yielded D and trimming. The sample gives some 49,000 clones, 85% to 90% of which show up once; roughly 10% is in the top ten.

The sample consisted of peripheral blood. The chain combines TRBV7-6 with TRBJ2-2, with 9 positions matching TRBD1. This receptor was obtained from a human donor in a cohort sampled during active COVID-19. The CDR3 protein is CASSFLKGQGNTGELFF. The DNA for the CDR3 is TGTGCCAGCAGCTTCCTAAAGGGACAGGGAAACACCGGGGAGCTGTTTTTT.